A selection of T cell receptor beta chains follows, all from one sample in a study of T cell changes during pregnancy in multiple sclerosis. The table came from immunoSEQ multiplex PCR; TCRdb's copy has only in-frame clones and leaves some out. The sample has tens of thousands of clones; over 85% are singletons. Sequenced material: peripheral blood, taken in the second trimester of pregnancy. All receptors derive from a female donor in good health, enrolled as a control in a pregnancy study. CDR3s include the opening cysteine and the closing phenylalanine or tryptophan. Each record gives: V gene, D gene, clone size, J gene, CDR3 length, CDR3 protein, CDR3 DNA. A D gene is named only where the DNA matches it firmly. Clone sizes are given selectively: once, few, many, or a class where the clone is expanded.

V: TRBV15
D: .
size: .
J: TRBJ2-5
length: 17
CDR3: CATSRDHPRGAKETQYF
DNA: TGTGCCACCAGCAGAGATCATCCACGGGGTGCTAAGGAGACCCAGTACTTC

V: TRBV27
D: TRBD1
size: .
J: TRBJ2-1
length: 14
CDR3: CASSSTGGYNEQFF
DNA: TGTGCCAGCAGTTCGACAGGGGGTTACAATGAGCAGTTCTTC

V: TRBV7-2
D: .
size: .
J: TRBJ1-2
length: 13
CDR3: CASSYQGGNGYTF
DNA: TGTGCCAGCAGCTACCAGGGTGGAAATGGCTACACCTTC

V: TRBV19
D: .
size: .
J: TRBJ1-3
length: 14
CDR3: CASSIGKKGNTIYF
DNA: TGTGCCAGTAGTATTGGCAAAAAAGGAAACACCATATATTTT

V: TRBV28
D: .
size: .
J: TRBJ2-7
length: 17
CDR3: CASSSLHSAKTAYEQYF
DNA: TGTGCCAGCAGTTCTCTCCACTCGGCCAAAACAGCCTACGAGCAGTACTTC

V: TRBV18
D: TRBD2
size: .
J: TRBJ2-1
length: 13
CDR3: CASSSGLVNEQFF
DNA: TGTGCCAGCTCATCGGGACTAGTAAATGAGCAGTTCTTC

V: TRBV21-1
D: .
size: .
J: TRBJ2-5
length: 13
CDR3: CASSLGGGETQYF
DNA: TGTGCCAGCAGCCTCGGGGGTGGGGAGACCCAGTACTTC

V: TRBV6-5
D: .
size: .
J: TRBJ2-7
length: 15
CDR3: CASSYRDSGGYEQYF
DNA: TGTGCCAGCAGTTACCGGGACTCCGGGGGCTACGAGCAGTACTTC

V: TRBV11-2
D: .
size: .
J: TRBJ2-7
length: 13
CDR3: CASSLVSQGEQYF
DNA: TGTGCCAGCAGCTTAGTTTCCCAGGGCGAGCAGTACTTC

V: TRBV2
D: .
size: .
J: TRBJ1-3
length: 16
CDR3: CASSEWTRAPGNTIYF
DNA: TGTGCCAGCAGTGAATGGACCAGGGCACCTGGAAACACCATATATTTT

V: TRBV28
D: .
size: .
J: TRBJ2-3
length: 14
CDR3: CASSLASLSDTQYF
DNA: TGTGCCAGCAGTTTAGCTAGTCTTTCCGATACGCAGTATTTT

V: TRBV5-4
D: .
size: once
J: TRBJ1-2
length: 13
CDR3: CASTTVIGYGYTF
DNA: TGTGCCAGCACAACCGTAATCGGCTATGGCTACACCTTC

V: TRBV30
D: .
size: .
J: TRBJ1-2
length: 13
CDR3: CAWSVQGGYGYTF
DNA: TGTGCCTGGAGTGTTCAGGGAGGCTATGGCTACACCTTC

V: TRBV5-6
D: .
size: .
J: TRBJ2-7
length: 15
CDR3: CASSLDAGGSDEQYF
DNA: TGTGCCAGCAGCTTGGACGCCGGGGGAAGCGACGAGCAGTACTTC

V: TRBV19
D: .
size: .
J: TRBJ1-4
length: 16
CDR3: CASRRHPYQGQEKLFF
DNA: TGTGCCAGTAGAAGACACCCATATCAGGGTCAAGAAAAACTGTTTTTT

V: TRBV7-2
D: TRBD2
size: .
J: TRBJ2-7
length: 16
CDR3: CASSLAPAGGSYEQYF
DNA: TGTGCCAGCAGCTTAGCTCCGGCGGGAGGGTCCTACGAGCAGTACTTC

V: TRBV30
D: .
size: .
J: TRBJ1-5
length: 13
CDR3: CAWSVNENQPQHF
DNA: TGTGCCTGGAGTGTAAACGAGAATCAGCCCCAGCATTTT

V: TRBV23-1
D: .
size: .
J: TRBJ1-5
length: 12
CDR3: CASSPGGGSQHF
DNA: TGCGCCAGCAGTCCCGGGGGGGGGTCCCAGCATTTT

V: TRBV27
D: TRBD2
size: .
J: TRBJ2-3
length: 15
CDR3: CASSSLRLAPDTQYF
DNA: TGTGCCAGCAGTTCCCTACGACTAGCCCCAGATACGCAGTATTTT

V: TRBV27
D: TRBD2
size: once
J: TRBJ2-2
length: 16
CDR3: CASSLGASGRAGELFF
DNA: TGTGCCAGCAGTTTAGGGGCTAGCGGGAGGGCCGGGGAGCTGTTTTTT

V: TRBV19
D: .
size: .
J: TRBJ1-5
length: 13
CDR3: CASSLEGGQPQHF
DNA: TGTGCCAGTAGTCTCGAGGGAGGTCAGCCCCAGCATTTT

V: TRBV7-2
D: .
size: .
J: TRBJ2-5
length: 14
CDR3: CASSLVATEETQYF
DNA: TGTGCCAGCAGCTTAGTTGCGACAGAAGAGACCCAGTACTTC

V: TRBV29-1
D: TRBD1
size: .
J: TRBJ2-3
length: 14
CDR3: CSVEQGARTDTQYF
DNA: TGCAGCGTTGAACAGGGGGCTCGCACAGATACGCAGTATTTT

V: TRBV28
D: TRBD2
size: .
J: TRBJ2-1
length: 15
CDR3: CASSSAGARYNEQFF
DNA: TGTGCCAGCAGTTCTGCGGGAGCCAGGTACAATGAGCAGTTCTTC

V: TRBV19
D: .
size: few
J: TRBJ2-1
length: 13
CDR3: CASSTDSHNEQFF
DNA: TGTGCCAGTAGTACGGACAGTCACAATGAGCAGTTCTTC

V: TRBV18
D: .
size: .
J: TRBJ2-5
length: 14
CDR3: CASSQPSRQETQYF
DNA: TGTGCCAGCTCACAGCCTAGTCGTCAAGAGACCCAGTACTTC

V: TRBV28
D: TRBD2
size: .
J: TRBJ2-7
length: 15
CDR3: CASRKGTSGWYEQYF
DNA: TGTGCCAGCAGGAAGGGGACTAGCGGGTGGTACGAGCAGTACTTC

V: TRBV4-1
D: TRBD2
size: .
J: TRBJ2-7
length: 17
CDR3: CASSQVRLAGVDHEQYF
DNA: TGCGCCAGCAGCCAAGTAAGACTAGCGGGAGTTGACCACGAGCAGTACTTC

V: TRBV5-1
D: .
size: .
J: TRBJ2-7
length: 17
CDR3: CASSLASGTQSSYEQYF
DNA: TGCGCCAGCAGCTTGGCATCCGGGACACAGAGCTCCTACGAGCAGTACTTC

V: TRBV14
D: TRBD1
size: .
J: TRBJ2-6
length: 16
CDR3: CASSITGGAGANVLTF
DNA: TGTGCCAGCAGCATAACAGGGGGCGCCGGGGCCAACGTCCTGACTTTC

V: TRBV6-4
D: .
size: .
J: TRBJ1-2
length: 15
CDR3: CASTSTGVLENGYTF
DNA: TGTGCCAGCACCTCGACGGGAGTCTTGGAGAATGGCTACACCTTC

V: TRBV2
D: .
size: .
J: TRBJ2-3
length: 15
CDR3: CASSEPPAGKDTQYF
DNA: TGTGCCAGCAGCGAACCTCCGGCAGGGAAAGATACGCAGTATTTT

V: TRBV5-4
D: TRBD1
size: .
J: TRBJ1-1
length: 15
CDR3: CASSLGGTGPNEAFF
DNA: TGTGCCAGCAGCTTGGGTGGGACAGGCCCCAATGAAGCTTTCTTT

V: TRBV4-2
D: TRBD1
size: .
J: TRBJ1-2
length: 15
CDR3: CASSQEGTGKYGYTF
DNA: TGTGCCAGCAGCCAAGAAGGGACAGGGAAATATGGCTACACCTTC

V: TRBV15
D: TRBD2
size: .
J: TRBJ2-1
length: 15
CDR3: CATSRGASGRDEQFF
DNA: TGTGCCACCAGCAGAGGGGCTAGCGGGAGGGATGAGCAGTTCTTC

V: TRBV2
D: TRBD1
size: .
J: TRBJ2-3
length: 14
CDR3: CASSPGQGTDTQYF
DNA: TGTGCCAGCAGTCCAGGACAGGGCACAGATACGCAGTATTTT

V: TRBV25-1
D: TRBD1
size: .
J: TRBJ2-1
length: 15
CDR3: CASTPSGTGVDEQFF
DNA: TGTGCCAGCACCCCCTCCGGGACAGGTGTCGATGAGCAGTTCTTC

V: TRBV6-1
D: .
size: .
J: TRBJ2-3
length: 16
CDR3: CASSEARAKNTDTQYF
DNA: TGTGCCAGCAGTGAAGCCCGCGCTAAAAACACAGATACGCAGTATTTT

V: TRBV6-6
D: TRBD1
size: .
J: TRBJ2-1
length: 15
CDR3: CASSNRQGAYNEQFF
DNA: TGTGCCAGCAGTAACCGACAGGGGGCTTACAATGAGCAGTTCTTC

V: TRBV11-2
D: TRBD1
size: .
J: TRBJ1-1
length: 15
CDR3: CASKEGATWNTEAFF
DNA: TGTGCCAGTAAAGAGGGGGCTACTTGGAACACTGAAGCTTTCTTT

V: TRBV4-1
D: TRBD2
size: .
J: TRBJ2-4
length: 15
CDR3: CASSLTWSGENIQYF
DNA: TGCGCCAGCAGCTTAACCTGGAGCGGGGAAAACATTCAGTACTTC

V: TRBV7-2
D: .
size: .
J: TRBJ2-1
length: 12
CDR3: CASSLNPSEEFF
DNA: TGTGCCAGCAGCTTAAATCCTAGCGAGGAGTTCTTC

V: TRBV28
D: TRBD1
size: .
J: TRBJ1-5
length: 12
CDR3: CASSLDRGPGHF
DNA: TGTGCCAGCAGCCTTGACAGGGGGCCGGGGCATTTT

V: TRBV7-9
D: TRBD2
size: .
J: TRBJ2-3
length: 17
CDR3: CASSFPAGGISTDTQYF
DNA: TGTGCCAGCAGCTTCCCAGCGGGAGGTATTAGCACAGATACGCAGTATTTT

V: TRBV2
D: .
size: .
J: TRBJ2-1
length: 12
CDR3: CASRGIYNEQFF
DNA: TGTGCCAGCCGGGGGATCTACAATGAGCAGTTCTTC

V: TRBV15
D: TRBD2
size: once
J: TRBJ2-3
length: 15
CDR3: CATSAGTSIPDTQYF
DNA: TGTGCCACCAGCGCCGGGACTAGTATTCCAGATACGCAGTATTTT

V: TRBV2
D: TRBD2
size: .
J: TRBJ2-1
length: 15
CDR3: CASSGTGGDYNEQFF
DNA: TGTGCCAGCAGTGGCACGGGAGGCGACTACAATGAGCAGTTCTTC

V: TRBV16
D: TRBD1
size: .
J: TRBJ2-1
length: 14
CDR3: CASSLRDSYNEQFF
DNA: TGTGCCAGCAGCTTACGGGACAGTTACAATGAGCAGTTCTTC

V: TRBV2
D: .
size: .
J: TRBJ1-4
length: 16
CDR3: CASSELFPAANEKLFF
DNA: TGTGCCAGCAGTGAACTTTTCCCTGCAGCTAATGAAAAACTGTTTTTT

V: TRBV19
D: TRBD1
size: .
J: TRBJ2-7
length: 15
CDR3: CASSPSHRGRGEQYF
DNA: TGTGCCAGTAGTCCGAGTCACAGGGGCCGGGGCGAGCAGTACTTC

V: TRBV10-3
D: .
size: .
J: TRBJ2-7
length: 15
CDR3: CAISESLIGVTEQYF
DNA: TGTGCCATCAGTGAGTCGTTGATCGGGGTAACCGAGCAGTACTTC

V: TRBV5-1
D: .
size: .
J: TRBJ2-3
length: 14
CDR3: CASSLEGQTDTQYF
DNA: TGCGCCAGCAGCTTGGAGGGGCAGACAGATACGCAGTATTTT